The 21 T cell receptor beta chains below were found in one sample sequenced in a study of T-cell memory formation after mild COVID-19. TCRdb analysed the 5' RACE reads with MiXCR anew, one entry per CDR3 protein. Among a few hundred thousand distinct CDR3 sequences listed, around 15% were seen once. The sequencing input was PBMCs or a T cell subset sorted from them (not recorded which). Every receptor here comes from a man between 18 and 29 years old who had mild COVID-19 (a few samples of this study predate the infection). Cell type and time point are not known.

The chain combines TRBV20-1 with TRBJ1-5, with 10 bases matching TRBD1. The CDR3 contains 13 residues. Germline V lookup: CDR1 DFQATT, CDR2 SNEGSKA (reference sequence). The ends lost 6 bases at V and 5 bases at J; junction bases unmatched: 4. CDR3 DNA: TGCAGTGCCCTGACAGGGGGCGATCAGCCCCAGCATTTT. It yields the protein CSALTGGDQPQHF.

The J gene is TRBJ2-1, the V gene TRBV4-3, with D possibly matching TRBD1 (5 bases). The CDR3 totals 16 residues. The germline V gene has CDR1 LGHNA and CDR2 YSLEER. Trimming stripped 4 bases from V and 1 base from J, with 14 bases between. CDR3 loop: CASSPITDNSYNEQFF. CDR3 in DNA: TGCGCCAGCAGCCCCATCACGGACAATTCCTACAATGAGCAGTTCTTC.

The chain couples TRBV12-3 or TRBV12-4 to TRBJ1-2, with D maybe TRBD1 (5 bases). This CDR3 is built from 14 residues. V dropped 7 bases and J dropped 4 bases, with 16 bases sitting between them. DNA of the CDR3: TGTGCCAGCACCAGTCAGGGTTTGGGCTATGGCTACACCTTC. Protein product: CASTSQGLGYGYTF.

This clonotype showed up many times. The CDR3 here is CSARGGLRADTQYF. CDR3 DNA sequence: TGCAGTGCTAGGGGGGGGTTAAGGGCAGATACGCAGTATTTT. This chain uses TRBV20-1 with TRBJ2-3, with TRBD2 matching 7 bases. The CDR3 has 14 residues. Trimming removed 3 bases from V and 4 bases from J; junction bases left unmatched: 7. From germline, CDR1 is DFQATT and CDR2 SNEGSKA (reference sequence).

J is TRBJ1-1 and V is TRBV12-3 or TRBV12-4; D perhaps matches TRBD1 (5 bases). Trimming cost V 5 bases and J 2 bases, with 15 bases left between them. The CDR3 is made up of 15 amino acids. The CDR3 here is CASSGAGTVNTEAFF. As DNA, the CDR3 is TGTGCCAGCAGTGGGGCCGGGACGGTAAACACTGAAGCTTTCTTT.

In its sample, this clonotype was seen a few times. The rearrangement uses TRBV5-1 and TRBJ2-3; 10 bases match TRBD2. The ends lost 1 base at V and 6 bases at J; junction bases unmatched: 17. Per germline, CDR1 SGHRS and CDR2 YFSETQ. The CDR3 sequence is 19 residues long. Here the CDR3 reads CASSLRAGSLAGAVDTQYF. The CDR3 nucleotides are TGCGCCAGCAGCTTGAGGGCAGGCTCCCTAGCGGGGGCGGTGGATACGCAGTATTTT.

The chain couples TRBV6-6 to TRBJ1-1, with 9 nucleotides matching TRBD1. V lost 6 bases, J lost 3 bases, and 8 bases stayed unmatched. The CDR3 length is 15 residues. Germline CDR1 reads MNHNY; CDR2 reads SVGAGI (reference sequence). The CDR3 sequence is CASRAMTGGDTEAFF. Written as DNA, the CDR3 is TGTGCCAGCAGGGCGATGACAGGGGGGGACACTGAAGCTTTCTTT.

There are a few counts of this clonotype. CDR3 sequence: CASSQRAGVPRREETQYF. The CDR3 nucleotides read TGCGCCAGCAGCCAACGGGCAGGCGTGCCCCGAAGGGAAGAGACCCAGTACTTC. The gene calls are TRBV4-3 and TRBJ2-5; unclear D gene. V gave up 2 bases and J gave up 3 bases, with 22 bases separating them. CDR3 length equals 18 residues. The germline V gene encodes CDR1 LGHNA and CDR2 YSLEER.

The chain uses TRBV20-1 and TRBJ1-5; unclear D gene. V dropped 5 bases and J dropped 3 bases, with 8 bases sitting between them. Germline CDR1 reads DFQATT; CDR2 reads SNEGSKA (reference sequence). The CDR3 totals 12 residues. The CDR3 DNA is TGCAGTGCTGTAAACAACAATCAGCCCCAGCATTTT. Residues: CSAVNNNQPQHF.

The genes are TRBV18 and TRBJ1-1, with D possibly matching TRBD1 (5 bases). CDR1 is KGHSH and CDR2 is LQKENI in the germline V gene. The V end was cut by 6 bases, the J end by 4 bases, with 12 bases between. The CDR3 length is 13 residues. The CDR3 DNA reads as TGTGCCAGCTCCCCAGGGCAAAGCACTGAAGCTTTCTTT. Its protein product is CASSPGQSTEAFF.

CDR3 DNA sequence: TGTGCCAGCAAGTTCGTGAGCTCCACCGGGGAGCTGTTTTTT. Protein: CASKFVSSTGELFF. The rearrangement joins TRBV28 to TRBJ2-2; D not certain. Germline lookup yields CDR1 MDHEN and CDR2 SYDVKM. Trimming took 7 bases from V and 4 from J, leaving 13 bases between them. The CDR3 totals 14 residues.

This clonotype was seen only a few times. The chain recombines TRBV20-1 with TRBJ1-5, with D possibly TRBD1 on 5 matching bases. This CDR3 spans 13 amino acids. Germline V gives CDR1 DFQATT, CDR2 SNEGSKA (reference sequence). V was pared by 5 bases and J by 4 bases, with 12 bases between. The CDR3 spells CSAQGDGNQPQHF. The CDR3 nucleotides read TGCAGTGCTCAGGGTGACGGGAATCAGCCCCAGCATTTT.

V usage is TRBV20-1 and J usage is TRBJ1-1; D remains ambiguous. CDR3 size: 14 residues. Trimming took off 7 bases at V and 6 bases at J, with 21 bases between the two ends. Germline V gene lookup returns CDR1 DFQATT and CDR2 SNEGSKA (reference sequence). For the CDR3, the DNA is TGCAGTGTCGGGGTGGTTTGGTTGACCGCTGAAGCTTTCTTT. Its protein product is CSVGVVWLTAEAFF.

The sample holds a few counts of this clonotype. Germline is not matched at one junction end, which may reflect a read error. The chain couples TRBV18 to TRBJ2-7, with 9 positions matching TRBD1. The CDR3 sequence is 16 residues long. The germline V gene has CDR1 KGHSH and CDR2 LQKENI. The CDR3 here is CASLPQGAQSSYEQYF. The CDR3 DNA reads TGTGCCAGCTTACCACAGGGGGCCCAGAGCTCCTACGAGCAGTACTTC.

This clonotype was detected only a few times. The genes are TRBV4-1 and TRBJ2-7; tentatively, D is TRBD1 (6 bases). CDR1 MGHRA and CDR2 YSYEKL come from the germline V gene. The CDR3 contains 14 residues. Trimming took 1 base from V and 5 from J, leaving 12 bases between them. The CDR3 sequence: CASSQGQGWDEQYV. CDR3 coding DNA: TGCGCCAGCAGCCAAGGGCAGGGGTGGGACGAGCAGTACGTC.

The CDR3 sequence is CSVDAQPNTEAFF. CDR3 DNA sequence: TGCAGCGTTGATGCGCAGCCGAACACTGAAGCTTTCTTT. V and J are TRBV29-1 and TRBJ1-1; D is unclear. There are 13 residues in the CDR3. Trimming took 3 bases from V and 1 from J, leaving 9 bases between them. CDR1 and CDR2 (germline): SQVTM, ANQGSEA.

This clonotype was recorded a few times. The rearrangement links TRBV3-1 to TRBJ2-3; perhaps TRBD2 as D (6 bases). This CDR3 is built from 15 residues. Germline V gene sequence: CDR1 LGHDT, CDR2 YNNKEL (reference sequence). The V end lost 0 bases, the J end lost 1 base, and 8 bases lay between the germline ends. The CDR3 bases are TGTGCCAGCAGCCAAGACCAGCGGGGCACAGATACGCAGTATTTT. Translated, it gives CASSQDQRGTDTQYF.

This clonotype came up a few times. The chain recombines TRBV20-1 with TRBJ1-2; weak D call: TRBD1 (5 bases). Trimming took off 3 bases at V and 5 bases at J, with 7 bases between the two ends. The CDR3 has 11 residues. The V gene's germline CDR1 is DFQATT and CDR2 SNEGSKA (reference sequence). CDR3 sequence (DNA): TGCAGTGCTAGTAGGGGTTATGGCTACACCTTC. This sequence encodes CSASRGYGYTF.

This clonotype was seen a few times. The chain joins TRBV30 to TRBJ2-5; 16 bases line up with TRBD2. V shed 2 bases, J shed 2 bases, and the junction held 8 bases outside the gene matches. CDR1 is GTSNPN and CDR2 is SVGIG in the germline V gene (reference sequence). The CDR3 spans 18 residues. The CDR3 protein is CAWSPGLAGGPGQETQYF. The CDR3 coding sequence is TGTGCCTGGAGTCCGGGACTAGCGGGGGGGCCGGGACAAGAGACCCAGTACTTC.

V usage is TRBV12-3 or TRBV12-4 and J usage is TRBJ2-3, with D possibly matching TRBD2 (7 bases). The CDR3 covers 16 residues. Deletions cut 8 bases from V and 3 bases from J, with 21 bases between. The CDR3 DNA follows: TGTGCCAGCCCGCGGGGGCCCGGTACCTCGACAGATACGCAGTATTTT. This translates into CASPRGPGTSTDTQYF.

Many counts were recorded for this clonotype. The chain uses TRBV7-2 and TRBJ1-2; D gene ambiguous. CDR3 length: 11 residues. The germline gives CDR1 SGHTA, CDR2 FQGNSA. V was clipped by 6 bases and J by 3 bases, with 5 bases between them. Written as DNA, the CDR3 is TGTGCCAGCAGTTTGGACTATGGCTACACCTTC. As protein: CASSLDYGYTF.